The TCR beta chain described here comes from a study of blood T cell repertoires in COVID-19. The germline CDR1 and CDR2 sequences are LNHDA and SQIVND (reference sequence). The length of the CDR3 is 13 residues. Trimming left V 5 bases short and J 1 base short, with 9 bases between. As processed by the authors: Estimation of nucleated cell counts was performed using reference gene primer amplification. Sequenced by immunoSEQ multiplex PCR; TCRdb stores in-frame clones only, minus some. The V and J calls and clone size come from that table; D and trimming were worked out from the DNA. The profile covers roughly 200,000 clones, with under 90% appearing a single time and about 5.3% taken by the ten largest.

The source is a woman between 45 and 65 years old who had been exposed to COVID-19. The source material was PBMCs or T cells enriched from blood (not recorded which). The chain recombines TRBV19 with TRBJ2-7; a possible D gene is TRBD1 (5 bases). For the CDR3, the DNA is TGTGCCAGTAGTCAGGGTCGTTCCTACGAGCAGTACTTC. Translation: CASSQGRSYEQYF.